This is a list of T cell receptor beta chains from one sample in a study of T cell changes during pregnancy in multiple sclerosis. Produced via immunoSEQ multiplex PCR; TCRdb's table is partial and in-frame only. Of 100,000 or so clones in the sample, 91% were seen once. Sequenced here: peripheral blood, sampled in the second trimester of pregnancy. The receptors stem from a female donor with multiple sclerosis, enrolled in a pregnancy study. CDR3s include the opening cysteine and the closing phenylalanine or tryptophan. The order of the fields is V gene, clone size, D gene, J gene, CDR3 protein, CDR3 DNA. The D gene is left open where the match is weak. Size tells how often a clone was seen (once, few, many) or the class of an expanded clone, and some rows leave it out.

v_gene: TRBV5-1; abundance: few; d_gene: -; j_gene: TRBJ2-5; CDR3aa: CASSLARTGQETQYF; CDR3nt: TGCGCCAGCAGCTTGGCCAGAACAGGGCAAGAGACCCAGTACTTC
v_gene: TRBV7-8; abundance: -; d_gene: TRBD2; j_gene: TRBJ2-7; CDR3aa: CASSLALRGAGGFYEQYF; CDR3nt: TGTGCCAGCAGCTTAGCGCTCCGAGGGGCGGGAGGATTCTACGAGCAGTACTTC
v_gene: TRBV27; abundance: -; d_gene: TRBD1; j_gene: TRBJ2-1; CDR3aa: CASSDFRQGANNEQFF; CDR3nt: TGTGCCAGCAGTGATTTTAGACAGGGGGCAAACAATGAGCAGTTCTTC
v_gene: TRBV4-1; abundance: -; d_gene: TRBD2; j_gene: TRBJ2-7; CDR3aa: CASSRTGTSIYEQYF; CDR3nt: TGCGCCAGCAGCCGGACCGGGACTAGCATCTACGAGCAGTACTTC
v_gene: TRBV7-9; abundance: -; d_gene: -; j_gene: TRBJ2-1; CDR3aa: CASSFRETGDEQFF; CDR3nt: TGTGCCAGCAGCTTTCGGGAGACCGGCGATGAGCAGTTCTTC
v_gene: TRBV19; abundance: -; d_gene: TRBD2; j_gene: TRBJ2-5; CDR3aa: CASSPAGAPQETQYF; CDR3nt: TGTGCCAGTAGTCCAGCGGGAGCCCCCCAAGAGACCCAGTACTTC
v_gene: TRBV28; abundance: -; d_gene: -; j_gene: TRBJ1-1; CDR3aa: CASTLQGGTEAFF; CDR3nt: TGTGCCAGCACTCTCCAGGGTGGGACTGAAGCTTTCTTT
v_gene: TRBV9; abundance: once; d_gene: -; j_gene: TRBJ2-2; CDR3aa: CASSVVGGGAGELFF; CDR3nt: TGTGCCAGCAGCGTAGTAGGGGGTGGGGCCGGGGAGCTGTTTTTT
v_gene: TRBV14; abundance: -; d_gene: -; j_gene: TRBJ1-2; CDR3aa: CASSPQGQTRVGYTF; CDR3nt: TGTGCCAGCAGCCCCCAGGGGCAAACTCGGGTGGGCTACACCTTC
v_gene: TRBV28; abundance: -; d_gene: -; j_gene: TRBJ1-5; CDR3aa: CASSSSSGSNQPQHF; CDR3nt: TGTGCCAGCAGTTCCTCCTCGGGGAGCAATCAGCCCCAGCATTTT
v_gene: TRBV19; abundance: -; d_gene: -; j_gene: TRBJ2-2; CDR3aa: CASSGLGDTGELFF; CDR3nt: TGTGCCAGTAGTGGTCTGGGCGACACCGGGGAGCTGTTTTTT
v_gene: TRBV7-6; abundance: -; d_gene: TRBD2; j_gene: TRBJ2-3; CDR3aa: CASSSTGTRNTDTQYF; CDR3nt: TGTGCCAGCAGCTCTACCGGGACTAGAAACACAGATACGCAGTATTTT
v_gene: TRBV27; abundance: -; d_gene: -; j_gene: TRBJ2-5; CDR3aa: CASSLLGRRAGGETQYF; CDR3nt: TGTGCCAGCAGTTTGCTGGGGCGCCGAGCGGGTGGGGAGACCCAGTACTTC
v_gene: TRBV7-9; abundance: -; d_gene: -; j_gene: TRBJ2-7; CDR3aa: CASSHRDTYYEQYF; CDR3nt: TGTGCCAGCAGCCACAGGGACACTTACTACGAGCAGTACTTC
v_gene: TRBV14; abundance: -; d_gene: TRBD2; j_gene: TRBJ2-1; CDR3aa: CASSQMWTSVFNEQFF; CDR3nt: TGTGCCAGCAGCCAAATGTGGACTAGCGTTTTCAATGAGCAGTTCTTC
v_gene: TRBV28; abundance: once; d_gene: TRBD1; j_gene: TRBJ1-5; CDR3aa: CASNKGGSNQPQHF; CDR3nt: TGTGCCAGCAATAAAGGGGGCAGCAATCAGCCCCAGCATTTT
v_gene: TRBV19; abundance: -; d_gene: TRBD2; j_gene: TRBJ2-5; CDR3aa: CASSGTSVQETQYF; CDR3nt: TGTGCCAGTAGCGGGACTAGCGTTCAAGAGACCCAGTACTTC
v_gene: TRBV5-1; abundance: -; d_gene: -; j_gene: TRBJ1-1; CDR3aa: CASSFRGTANTEAFF; CDR3nt: TGCGCCAGCAGCTTTCGAGGGACTGCGAACACTGAAGCTTTCTTT
v_gene: TRBV11-1; abundance: -; d_gene: TRBD2; j_gene: TRBJ2-5; CDR3aa: CASSFGGNQETQYF; CDR3nt: TGTGCCAGCAGCTTCGGGGGGAATCAAGAGACCCAGTACTTC
v_gene: TRBV5-6; abundance: -; d_gene: -; j_gene: TRBJ1-5; CDR3aa: CASSFYGYSNQPQHF; CDR3nt: TGTGCCAGCAGCTTTTACGGGTATAGCAATCAGCCCCAGCATTTT
v_gene: TRBV28; abundance: -; d_gene: -; j_gene: TRBJ2-1; CDR3aa: CASSPRGEQFF; CDR3nt: TGTGCCAGCAGTCCAAGGGGGGAGCAGTTCTTC
v_gene: TRBV11-1; abundance: -; d_gene: -; j_gene: TRBJ2-1; CDR3aa: CASSLGDSEQFF; CDR3nt: TGTGCCAGCAGCTTAGGAGACAGTGAGCAGTTCTTC